This T cell receptor (beta chain) stems from a study of CD8+CD57+ T cells in acquired aplastic anemia. Study findings and constraints: Around 27 sequences, all CD8+ CDR3, were shared between patients and controls. Patients and controls were not found to differ significantly in CD8+ Simpson's diversity.

The template for TCR beta VDJ and CDR3 sequence profiling was genomic DNA. TCRdb analysed the reads with MiXCR anew, one entry per CDR3 protein. Of 150,000 to 170,000 distinct CDR3 sequences listed, 52% were seen once; the top ten hold 12%. Points on this clonotype: What it recognizes is unknown.

The CDR3 covers 13 residues. The germline V and J ends were trimmed by 3 bases and 5 bases, with 11 bases remaining between them. Only patients with CD8+CD57+ cell expansion on flow cytometry were chosen for sequencing. The enrolled patients all had severe acquired aplastic anemia. Prior therapy had not been administered to any patient at the time of blood sampling. The chain has TRBV12-3 or TRBV12-4 and TRBJ2-7; a possible D gene is TRBD1 (5 bases). The origin of this receptor is a human donor with aplastic anemia. The material sequenced was sorted CD4+, CD8+, or CD8+CD57+ T cells (not recorded which) from PBMCs. CDR3 region: CASSFSRAHEQYF. In DNA, the CDR3 is TGTGCCAGCAGTTTCTCCAGGGCCCACGAGCAGTACTTC.